The TCR beta chain described here comes from a study of cytomegalovirus exposure and HLA in healthy donors. Study results and caveats: Most TCRs appeared rarely, but some public TCRs recurred in many donors. As a later analysis revealed, most CMV-associated TCR beta chains appeared HLA-restricted. As was reported, the classifier diagnosed cytomegalovirus status with high specificity and sensitivity.

This CDR3 has 15 residues. Germline V gene data show CDR1 as SEHNR and CDR2 as FQNEAQ (reference sequence). Trimming at V came to 4 bases and at J to 6 bases, leaving 9 bases not matched to a gene. Vbeta (60) and Jbeta (13) primers were used in the PCR. The table came from immunoSEQ multiplex PCR; TCRdb's copy has only in-frame clones and leaves some out. The sample shows approximately 120,000 clones, over 60% of them seen only once. As regards this clone: Antigen unknown.

This sequence joins TRBV7-9 and TRBJ2-1; TRBD1 matches 7 bases. Sequences were obtained from PBMCs. The sequence derives from an older woman in good health and CMV-seropositive. CDR3 sequence (DNA): TGTGCCAGCAGCTCATTGGGACAGTCGATCAATGAGCAGTTCTTC. Protein product: CASSSLGQSINEQFF.